This TCR beta chain was retrieved from a study of pediatric ulcerative colitis. Whole-study results and caveats: Blood-rectal clonal overlap within each person was significantly higher in ulcerative colitis patients than controls. Total lymphocyte DNA, not sorted subsets, was the template.

This clone counts as large. Its antigen is still unknown. With 2 bases clipped from V and 12 bases from J, the junction kept 4 bases outside the gene matches. From germline, CDR1 is MNHNY and CDR2 SVGAGI (reference sequence). CDR3 length equals 12 residues. During colonoscopy, one to two rectal pinch biopsies were collected. Assay: immunoSEQ multiplex PCR; the TCRdb copy retains only in-frame clones and omits some. The repertoire consists of 40,000 to 60,000 clones, with around 81% occurring once and the leading ten covering roughly 3.4%. The V gene is TRBV6-6, the J gene TRBJ2-1, with TRBD1 matching 7 bases. The sequence was obtained from a girl aged 10 to 17 with moderate ulcerative colitis. Sequencing was performed on gut tissue. In DNA, the CDR3 is TGTGCCAGCAGTTACACCGGGGACAGGCAGTTCTTC. Protein sequence: CASSYTGDRQFF.